One and the same sample provided the 31 T cell receptor beta chains below, sequenced in a study of T cells in narcolepsy. Generated by immunoSEQ multiplex PCR, the TCRdb table keeps only in-frame clones and is missing some. Of roughly 30,000 clones listed, 78% are singletons. Sequences were obtained from CD45RA- memory CD4+ T cells from PBMCs. The receptors stem from a human donor with narcolepsy.

The chain combines TRBV2 with TRBJ2-2; D is unresolved. With 4 bases removed from V and 1 base from J, the gap between germline ends came to 4 bases. This CDR3 region has 13 residues. Germline loops: CDR1 SNHLY, CDR2 FYNNEI. In DNA form, the CDR3 reads TGTGCCAGCAGTGTAGTGAACACCGGGGAGCTGTTTTTT. Translating it yields CASSVVNTGELFF. The variable domain in full, with the rest retrieved from reference TRBV2 and TRBJ2-2, is EPEVTQTPSHQVTQMGQEVILRCVPISNHLYFYWYRQILGQKVEFLVSFYNNEISEKSEIFDDQFSVERPDGSNFTLKIRSTKLEDSAMYFCASSVVNTGELFFGEGSRLTVL.

The rearrangement links TRBV6-5 to TRBJ2-2, with 7 bases lining up with TRBD1. From germline, CDR1 is MNHEY and CDR2 SVGAGI. The J segment lost 6 bases and the V segment lost 6 bases, leaving 4 bases of the junction unmatched. This CDR3 has 13 residues. CDR3 loop: CASSRQGPGELFF. In nucleotides, the CDR3 is TGTGCCAGCAGCCGACAGGGTCCCGGGGAGCTGTTTTTT.

The V gene is TRBV10-3, the J gene TRBJ1-2; 9 bases line up with TRBD1. Germline V gene lookup returns CDR1 ENHRY and CDR2 SYGVKD. With 6 bases clipped from V and 1 base from J, the junction kept 6 bases outside the gene matches. The CDR3 runs 15 residues. The CDR3 here is CAIRLPGQGNYGYTF. The CDR3, as DNA: TGTGCCATCAGGTTACCGGGACAGGGTAACTATGGCTACACCTTC.

The chain combines TRBV19 with TRBJ1-5; possibly TRBD1 for D (5 bases). Per germline, CDR1 LNHDA and CDR2 SQIVND (reference sequence). This CDR3 comprises 15 residues. Between the trimmed V and J ends, which lost 4 bases and 4 bases, there was a span of 14 bases. As DNA, the CDR3 is TGTGCCAGTAGTACGGAGGGAAGGGGAAATCAGCCCCAGCATTTT. Translation gives CASSTEGRGNQPQHF.

The gene calls are TRBV6-6 and TRBJ1-1, with D perhaps TRBD1 (5 bases). Germline assignment: CDR1 MNHNY and CDR2 SVGAGI (reference sequence). The CDR3 has 14 residues. The V end lost 4 bases, the J end lost 6 bases, and 15 bases lay between the germline ends. CDR3 DNA sequence: TGTGCCAGCAGTTCACAGGTCCCCAGCGCTGAAGCTTTCTTT. Translation: CASSSQVPSAEAFF.

This clone appeared a few times. The rearrangement uses TRBV2 and TRBJ2-2, with 7 nucleotides matching TRBD1. V lost 6 bases, J lost 3 bases, and 13 bases stayed unmatched. The length of the CDR3 is 17 residues. CDR1 is SNHLY, CDR2 FYNNEI, per germline. In DNA form, the CDR3 reads TGTGCCAGCAGCTCCGAGAGAGGGGGCCCCGACACCGGGGAGCTGTTTTTT. The encoded protein is CASSSERGGPDTGELFF.

This clone was detected only a few times. The V gene is TRBV7-9, the J gene TRBJ2-1; 8 bases fit TRBD2. This CDR3 is 15 amino acids long. The germline gives CDR1 SEHNR, CDR2 FQNEAQ (reference sequence). The V segment lost 2 bases and the J segment 9 bases; nucleotides outside the gene matches: 9. The CDR3 coding sequence is TGTGCCAGCAGCTTATTGAGCGGGAGTAATAGTGAGCAGTTCTTC. Encoded protein: CASSLLSGSNSEQFF.

The rearrangement joins TRBV4-1 to TRBJ2-3; D possibly corresponds to TRBD1 (5 bases). Trimming left V 3 bases short and J 0 bases short, with 16 bases between. The V gene's germline CDR1 is MGHRA and CDR2 YSYEKL. The CDR3 loop spans 17 amino acids. The CDR3 loop is CASSQSRTIFSTDTQYF. For the CDR3, the DNA is TGCGCCAGCAGCCAGTCACGGACAATATTTAGCACAGATACGCAGTATTTT.

This chain links TRBV4-2 with TRBJ1-1; D is perhaps TRBD1 (6 bases). Germline assignment: CDR1 LGHNA and CDR2 YNFKEQ. This CDR3 comprises 15 residues. Trimming pared 4 bases from V and 4 bases from J, leaving 16 bases between. The CDR3 here is CASSRLQGGVTEAFF. The CDR3 DNA reads TGTGCCAGCAGCCGCCTACAGGGAGGAGTCACTGAAGCTTTCTTT.

The chain links TRBV5-4 to TRBJ2-5; D remains ambiguous. The length of the CDR3 is 14 residues. Germline CDR1 and CDR2: SGHNT and YYREEE (reference sequence). The V and J ends lost 4 bases and 0 bases respectively, with 10 bases between them. The CDR3 DNA follows: TGTGCCAGCAGCGAACAGAGTTACCAAGAGACCCAGTACTTC. This gives the protein CASSEQSYQETQYF.

This sequence joins TRBV30 and TRBJ1-2; perhaps TRBD1 as D (5 bases). This CDR3 has 13 residues. Germline CDR1 and CDR2: GTSNPN and SVGIG (reference sequence). Deletions cut 0 bases from V and 7 bases from J, with 12 bases between. The CDR3: CAWSVQQGGGYTF. For the CDR3, the DNA is TGTGCCTGGAGTGTACAGCAGGGAGGTGGCTACACCTTC.

The rearrangement links TRBV29-1 to TRBJ2-3; D is possibly TRBD1 or TRBD2 (5 bases each). V was shortened by 6 bases and J by 3 bases, with 25 bases between the two germline ends. Germline assignment: CDR1 SQVTM and CDR2 ANQGSEA. The CDR3 consists of 17 residues. The CDR3 sequence: CSVSTGTAGSGTDTQYF. The DNA for the CDR3 is TGCAGCGTCTCCACCGGGACGGCCGGTAGTGGGACAGATACGCAGTATTTT.

The chain combines TRBV19 with TRBJ2-7; 8 bases map to TRBD2. Trimming removed 10 bases from V and 3 bases from J; junction bases left unmatched: 8. Germline assignment: CDR1 LNHDA and CDR2 SQIVND (reference sequence). The CDR3 loop spans 13 amino acids. DNA for the CDR3: TGTGCCACTTCGCGGGGGGACGTCTACGAGCAGTACTTC. Translating gives CATSRGDVYEQYF.

The chain employs TRBV15 and TRBJ2-7; D is ambiguous. The germline CDR1 and CDR2 sequences are LNHNV and YYDKDF (reference sequence). CDR3 length: 13 amino acids. V shed 1 base and J shed 3 bases, with 7 bases lying between them. The CDR3 DNA reads as TGTGCCACCAGCAGAGGACAAAACTACGAGCAGTACTTC. Protein product: CATSRGQNYEQYF. The whole variable domain, remainder taken from reference TRBV15 and TRBJ2-7, is DAMVIQNPRYQVTQFGKPVTLSCSQTLNHNVMYWYQQKSSQAPKLLFHYYDKDFNNEADTPDNFQSRRPNTSFCFLDIRSPGLGDTAMYLCATSRGQNYEQYFGPGTRLTVT.

The chain has TRBV6-5 and TRBJ1-1; tentative D call: TRBD1 (6 bases). Trimming left V 2 bases short and J 3 bases short, with 10 bases between. The CDR3 length is 14 residues. The germline CDR1 and CDR2 sequences are MNHEY and SVGAGI. The CDR3, as DNA: TGTGCCAGCAGTTACCAGACAGGCTACACTGAAGCTTTCTTT. Translation gives CASSYQTGYTEAFF.

The chain is built from TRBV6-5 and TRBJ1-2; no definite D call. Trimming took 6 bases from V and 6 from J, leaving 17 bases between them. The germline CDR1 and CDR2 sequences are MNHEY and SVGAGI. This CDR3 is 14 amino acids long. The CDR3 reads CASSRDGFVNGYTF. In nucleotides, the CDR3 is TGTGCCAGCAGCCGCGATGGTTTCGTGAATGGCTACACCTTC.

CDR3 sequence: CASSFNSQTQYF. The CDR3 DNA is TGCGCCAGCAGCTTTAACTCTCAGACCCAGTACTTC. The chain has TRBV5-1 and TRBJ2-5, with D unclear. The CDR3 has 12 residues. Trimming stripped 2 bases from V and 6 bases from J, with 8 bases between. The V gene's germline CDR1 is SGHRS and CDR2 YFSETQ.

The V gene is TRBV5-4, the J gene TRBJ2-4; 8 bases align to TRBD1. Germline assignment: CDR1 SGHNT and CDR2 YYREEE (reference sequence). The V and J ends lost 0 bases and 6 bases, in that order; junction bases with no gene match: 5. The CDR3 consists of 15 residues. Written as DNA, the CDR3 is TGTGCCAGCAGCTTGGGGACAGGGACAAGAAACATTCAGTACTTC. Residues: CASSLGTGTRNIQYF.

This clone has a handful of counts. J is TRBJ2-1 and V is TRBV10-3; 7 bases fit TRBD1. CDR1 and CDR2 from the germline V gene are ENHRY and SYGVKD. The CDR3 length is 14 residues. Trimming cost V 4 bases and J 5 bases; bases outside gene matches: 5. CDR3 amino acids: CAISGRGGNNEQFF. In nucleotides, the CDR3 is TGTGCCATCAGTGGTAGAGGGGGCAACAATGAGCAGTTCTTC.

This chain links TRBV2 with TRBJ2-3; unclear D gene. The V end was cut by 0 bases, the J end by 2 bases, with 12 bases between. Per germline, CDR1 SNHLY and CDR2 FYNNEI. The CDR3 runs to 16 residues. As DNA, the CDR3 is TGTGCCAGCAGTGAAGCGCTTCAAGGAGTCACAGATACGCAGTATTTT. Translation gives CASSEALQGVTDTQYF.

The V call is TRBV28, the J call TRBJ2-3; 8 bases match TRBD2. The CDR3 is made up of 15 amino acids. Germline CDR1 and CDR2: MDHEN and SYDVKM. J lost 2 bases, V lost 3 bases, and 4 bases had no gene match. CDR3 loop: CASSFRLANTDTQYF. Written as DNA, the CDR3 is TGTGCCAGCAGTTTCCGACTAGCGAACACAGATACGCAGTATTTT.

V usage is TRBV7-9 and J usage is TRBJ2-1; 9 positions match TRBD2. V was pared by 3 bases and J by 5 bases, with 14 bases of the junction left unmatched. The CDR3 runs to 18 residues. Germline lookup yields CDR1 SEHNR and CDR2 FQNEAQ (reference sequence). The DNA for the CDR3 is TGTGCCAGCAGCTTTCCTCCCCGGCTAGCGGGAAACCACAATGAGCAGTTCTTC. The encoded protein is CASSFPPRLAGNHNEQFF.

This chain connects TRBV7-8 to TRBJ2-3; 7 bases are shared with TRBD1. This CDR3 comprises 14 residues. V dropped 1 base and J dropped 4; count of bases not matched to a gene: 2. The V gene's germline CDR1 is SGHVS and CDR2 FQNEAQ. The CDR3 region has the DNA TGTGCCAGCAGCTTAGGACAGGGCGCAGATACGCAGTATTTT. Residues: CASSLGQGADTQYF.

This CDR3 is CASSNGTGRDTEAFF. In DNA form, the CDR3 reads TGTGCCAGCAGCAATGGGACAGGGAGGGACACTGAAGCTTTCTTT. The J gene is TRBJ1-1, the V gene TRBV21-1; no DNA check was done on the table's D call, TRBD1. TRBV21-1 constitutes a pseudogene. CDR3 length: 15 residues.

The V gene is TRBV4-2, the J gene TRBJ2-3; D is unresolved. Trimming removed 0 bases from V and 2 bases from J, with 15 bases in between. Germline loops: CDR1 LGHNA, CDR2 YNFKEQ. This CDR3 has 17 amino acids. CDR3 DNA: TGTGCCAGCAGCCAAGAAAGTAGATCCCTGCTCACAGATACGCAGTATTTT. Translated, it gives CASSQESRSLLTDTQYF.

This clone occurred a few times. The chain is built from TRBV6-1 and TRBJ1-1, with TRBD1 as a possible D gene (5 bases). The CDR3 loop spans 11 amino acids. The V and J ends lost 10 bases and 12 bases respectively, with 18 bases between them. CDR1 MNHNS and CDR2 SASEGT come from the germline V gene. This CDR3 reads CATHPGTDTFF. The DNA of the CDR3 is TGTGCCACCCACCCGGGGACCGACACTTTCTTT.

This clone appeared once. This chain connects TRBV5-1 to TRBJ2-1, with 12 bases fitting TRBD2. The germline V gene encodes CDR1 SGHRS and CDR2 YFSETQ. CDR3 length equals 15 residues. J lost 9 bases, V lost 0 bases, and 4 bases had no gene match. The CDR3 reads CASSLALAGGGEQFF. CDR3 DNA sequence: TGCGCCAGCAGCTTGGCCCTAGCGGGAGGGGGTGAGCAGTTCTTC. Together with reference TRBV5-1 and TRBJ2-1, the CDR3 gives the full variable domain: KAGVTQTPRYLIKTRGQQVTLSCSPISGHRSVSWYQQTPGQGLQFLFEYFSETQRNKGNFPGRFSGRQFSNSRSEMNVSTLELGDSALYLCASSLALAGGGEQFFGPGTRLTVL.

This chain links TRBV6-1 with TRBJ1-2, with D possibly TRBD1 on 6 matching bases. Germline-derived CDR1 and CDR2 are MNHNS and SASEGT. Trimming stripped 4 bases from V and 10 bases from J, with 10 bases between. CDR3 length: 11 residues. In nucleotides, the CDR3 is TGTGCCAGCAGTGTACAGGGCAACTACACCTTC. Translating gives CASSVQGNYTF.

This chain connects TRBV18 to TRBJ1-1; no reliable D call. The CDR3 loop spans 15 amino acids. CDR1 is KGHSH, CDR2 LQKENI, per germline. Trimming stripped 5 bases from V and 3 bases from J, with 16 bases between. In nucleotides, the CDR3 is TGTGCCAGCTCAGGACCTAGCGTTGGGGACACTGAAGCTTTCTTT. Its protein is CASSGPSVGDTEAFF.

The chain combines TRBV4-1 with TRBJ1-1; D not resolved. The V end lost 0 bases, the J end lost 3 bases, and 14 bases lay between the germline ends. The germline gives CDR1 MGHRA, CDR2 YSYEKL. This CDR3 comprises 16 residues. CDR3 nucleotide sequence: TGCGCCAGCAGCCAAGAGGGGTCGGCAGGTGACACTGAAGCTTTCTTT. This gives the protein CASSQEGSAGDTEAFF.

Notes on this clone: In the same sample, other DNA sequences code for this CDR3. The chain is built from TRBV4-1 and TRBJ2-6; possible D gene TRBD1, 6 bases. CDR3 length: 19 residues. Germline loops: CDR1 MGHRA, CDR2 YSYEKL. The ends were cut back, 1 base at V and 0 bases at J, with 16 bases in the middle. Here the CDR3 reads CASSQVGDTRSSGANVLTF. The CDR3 DNA is TGCGCCAGCAGCCAAGTGGGGGACACGAGGAGCTCTGGGGCCAACGTCCTGACTTTC.